Below, 32 T cell receptor beta chains from the same sample are listed, as sequenced in a study of blood T cell repertoires in COVID-19. Only in-frame clones appear in the TCRdb table, and some are missing; sequencing was by immunoSEQ multiplex PCR. The table has under 350,000 clones, around 85% seen once. The sequencing sample was made of peripheral blood. Receptors were obtained from a woman in her 70s with acute or convalescent COVID-19.

This clone was counted between two and nine times. A read error may account for a junction end that differs from germline. The V and J genes are TRBV5-1 and TRBJ2-7; possible D gene TRBD1, 6 bases. The CDR3 has 12 amino acids. The germline CDR1 and CDR2 sequences are SGHRS and YFSETQ. CDR3: CASSPYTGLRTF. CDR3 nucleotides: TGCGCCAGCAGCCCATATACAGGGCTGAGGACATTC.

The chain combines TRBV6-5 with TRBJ1-4; D is ambiguous. The germline V gene encodes CDR1 MNHEY and CDR2 SVGAGI. The CDR3 consists of 11 residues. Trimming stripped 8 bases from V and 13 bases from J, with 14 bases between. The CDR3 nucleotides are TGTGCCAGCGGAGCGTTGTTGGCACTGTTTTTT. Translation gives CASGALLALFF.

The chain recombines TRBV5-1 with TRBJ2-3; D may be TRBD1 (6 bases). Germline lookup yields CDR1 SGHRS and CDR2 YFSETQ. This CDR3 comprises 17 residues. Trimming left V 0 bases short and J 0 bases short, with 14 bases between. The CDR3 sequence: CASSLVQGKSSTDTQYF. The DNA for the CDR3 is TGCGCCAGCAGCTTGGTTCAGGGGAAATCTAGCACAGATACGCAGTATTTT. Variable domain in full (rest from reference TRBV5-1 and TRBJ2-3): KAGVTQTPRYLIKTRGQQVTLSCSPISGHRSVSWYQQTPGQGLQFLFEYFSETQRNKGNFPGRFSGRQFSNSRSEMNVSTLELGDSALYLCASSLVQGKSSTDTQYFGPGTRLTVL.

This clone appeared a few times. The rearrangement links TRBV11-1 to TRBJ1-2; a possible D gene is TRBD1 (6 bases). The germline CDR1 and CDR2 sequences are SGHAT and FQDESV (reference sequence). The V gene lost 5 bases and the J gene lost 8 bases, with 15 bases spanning the gap. CDR3 length: 13 residues. The CDR3 sequence: CASSRTGPHGYTF. The CDR3, as DNA: TGTGCCAGCAGCCGTACAGGGCCGCACGGCTACACCTTC.

The chain employs TRBV19 and TRBJ1-1; no definite D call. Germline CDR1 LNHDA, CDR2 SQIVND (reference sequence). V was pared by 6 bases and J by 2 bases, with 10 bases between. The CDR3 extends over 13 amino acids. In nucleotides, the CDR3 is TGTGCCAGTAGAGCAGCGGATAACACTGAAGCTTTCTTT. It yields the protein CASRAADNTEAFF.

The V gene is TRBV7-8, the J gene TRBJ1-1; D is possibly TRBD1 (5 bases). V was trimmed by 8 bases and J by 0 bases, leaving 13 bases between them. Germline assignment: CDR1 SGHVS and CDR2 FQNEAQ. There are 14 residues in the CDR3. CDR3 amino acids: CASRGGNMNTEAFF. CDR3 bases: TGTGCCAGCCGTGGGGGGAACATGAACACTGAAGCTTTCTTT.

This rearrangement joins TRBV28 to TRBJ2-3; TRBD1 is a possible D gene (5 bases). This CDR3 region has 15 residues. V was shortened by 8 bases and J by 1 base, with 16 bases between the two germline ends. Germline assignment: CDR1 MDHEN and CDR2 SYDVKM. The CDR3 sequence: CASAGLAIRTDTQYF. For the CDR3, the DNA is TGTGCCAGCGCAGGGTTAGCTATACGCACAGATACGCAGTATTTT.

The chain joins TRBV7-6 to TRBJ2-1; 10 bases align to TRBD2. Germline V gives CDR1 SGHVS, CDR2 FNYEAQ. V lost 4 bases, J lost 7 bases, and 22 bases stayed unmatched. This CDR3 has 20 amino acids. This CDR3 is CASSSRGFRAGTSGTNEQFF. The DNA of the CDR3 is TGTGCCAGCAGCTCGAGGGGATTCCGGGCCGGAACTAGCGGGACGAATGAGCAGTTCTTC. The full variable domain, with the rest looked up from reference TRBV7-6 and TRBJ2-1, is GAGVSQSPRYKVTKRGQDVALRCDPISGHVSLYWYRQALGQGPEFLTYFNYEAQQDKSGLPNDRFSAERPEGSISTLTIQRTEQRDSAMYRCASSSRGFRAGTSGTNEQFFGPGTRLTVL.

V is TRBV3-1 (or the pseudogene TRBV3-2) and J is TRBJ2-1; 9 bases are shared with TRBD1. V dropped 4 bases and J dropped 10; count of bases not matched to a gene: 5. The germline CDR1 and CDR2 sequences are LGHDT and YNNKEL (reference sequence). This CDR3 has 13 residues. Here the CDR3 reads CASSPTGGLEQFF. The CDR3 DNA follows: TGTGCCAGCAGCCCAACAGGGGGCTTAGAGCAGTTCTTC.

This chain links TRBV6-5 with TRBJ2-7; the match to TRBD2 covers 8 bases. Germline V CDR1 and CDR2: MNHEY, SVGAGI. V gave up 6 bases and J gave up 3 bases; unmatched junction bases: 7. The CDR3 contains 14 residues. CDR3 sequence reads: CASRLTGGFYEQYF. CDR3 sequence (DNA): TGTGCCAGCAGACTCACGGGGGGGTTCTACGAGCAGTACTTC.

The chain employs TRBV6-5 and TRBJ2-1; 7 bases agree with TRBD2. The CDR3 covers 14 residues. Looked up from germline, CDR1 is MNHEY and CDR2 is SVGAGI. V was pared by 5 bases and J by 0 bases, with 1 base of the junction left unmatched. The CDR3 DNA sequence: TGTGCCAGCAGTCTAGCGGCCTCCTACAATGAGCAGTTCTTC. Translated, it gives CASSLAASYNEQFF.

This clone was observed once. The genes are TRBV5-1 and TRBJ2-5; 10 nucleotides agree with TRBD1. CDR3 length: 17 amino acids. J was trimmed by 4 bases and V by 4 bases; bases with no gene match: 13. The germline V gene has CDR1 SGHRS and CDR2 YFSETQ. CDR3 amino acids: CASSGGQGGLALETQYF. The CDR3, as DNA: TGCGCCAGCAGCGGCGGACAGGGGGGATTAGCCTTAGAGACCCAGTACTTC.

This chain joins TRBV18 and TRBJ1-6; a weak D match, TRBD1 (5 bases). From germline, CDR1 is KGHSH and CDR2 LQKENI. CDR3 length: 21 amino acids. Deletions cut 4 bases from V and 3 bases from J, with 28 bases between. The CDR3 region is CASSRRARQSALIRYNSPLHF. The CDR3 DNA sequence: TGTGCCAGCTCACGTCGAGCCCGACAGAGTGCCCTTATCCGCTATAATTCACCCCTCCACTTT.

V is TRBV5-4 and J is TRBJ2-1; D is perhaps TRBD2 (6 bases). V dropped 5 bases and J dropped 7 bases, with 22 bases sitting between them. CDR3 length equals 16 residues. Germline assignment: CDR1 SGHNT and CDR2 YYREEE (reference sequence). CDR3 sequence: CASSPSTSKSGNEQFF. Here the CDR3 DNA reads TGTGCCAGCAGTCCTTCGACTAGTAAGTCAGGAAATGAGCAGTTCTTC.

This chain links TRBV6-5 with TRBJ1-2; D may be TRBD1 (5 bases). The germline V and J ends were trimmed by 2 bases and 3 bases, with 10 bases remaining between them. Germline CDR1 MNHEY, CDR2 SVGAGI. The CDR3 length is 14 residues. This chain's CDR3 is CASSYIARDYGYTF. For the CDR3, the DNA is TGTGCCAGCAGTTACATCGCCAGGGACTATGGCTACACCTTC.

Of note for this clone: Additional DNA sequences in this sample encode the identical CDR3. This chain uses TRBV18 with TRBJ1-1; TRBD1 is a possible D gene (6 bases). CDR3 length: 13 residues. The germline V gene encodes CDR1 KGHSH and CDR2 LQKENI. Trimming removed 3 bases at V and 1 base at J, with 6 bases between. The CDR3 coding sequence is TGTGCCAGCTCACCGGGACAGAACACTGAAGCTTTCTTT. Encoded protein: CASSPGQNTEAFF.

This clone was picked up one time. The V call is TRBV14, the J call TRBJ1-6; TRBD1 might be the D (6 bases). Trimming took 4 bases from V and 4 from J, leaving 17 bases between them. There are 17 residues in the CDR3. From germline, CDR1 is SGHDN and CDR2 FVKESK. DNA of the CDR3: TGTGCCAGCAGCCCCACGACAGGAGGTTCTTATAATTCACCCCTCCACTTT. Protein: CASSPTTGGSYNSPLHF.

The V gene is TRBV7-8, the J gene TRBJ2-3, with D tentatively TRBD2 (5 bases). Germline assignment: CDR1 SGHVS and CDR2 FQNEAQ. V was pared by 0 bases and J by 2 bases, with 15 bases between. CDR3 length: 17 amino acids. The CDR3 spells CASSLALRAMATDTQYF. In nucleotides, the CDR3 is TGTGCCAGCAGCTTAGCGTTGAGGGCGATGGCCACAGATACGCAGTATTTT.

The rearrangement links TRBV6-4 to TRBJ1-1; TRBD1 aligns across 9 bases. Germline V lookup: CDR1 MRHNA, CDR2 SNTAGT. Trimming cost V 6 bases and J 5 bases; bases outside gene matches: 7. CDR3 length: 14 residues. The CDR3 is CASSKDRGFTEAFF. CDR3 DNA: TGTGCCAGCAGCAAGGACAGGGGATTTACTGAAGCTTTCTTT.

The chain employs TRBV5-4 and TRBJ2-3, with D tentatively TRBD2 (7 bases). Trimming removed 5 bases at V and 0 bases at J, with 19 bases between. The length of the CDR3 is 17 residues. Germline values: CDR1 SGHNT, CDR2 YYREEE (reference sequence). In DNA, the CDR3 is TGTGCCAGCAGATCGTTAAGGGGGGGGAATAGCACAGATACGCAGTATTTT. This encodes CASRSLRGGNSTDTQYF. The variable domain in full, completed from reference TRBV5-4 and TRBJ2-3, reads ETGVTQSPTHLIKTRGQQVTLRCSSQSGHNTVSWYQQALGQGPQFIFQYYREEENGRGNFPPRFSGLQFPNYSSELNVNALELDDSALYLCASRSLRGGNSTDTQYFGPGTRLTVL.

This clone has just a few counts. The chain carries TRBV18 and TRBJ2-2, with D possibly matching TRBD1 (5 bases). The CDR3 is 14 amino acids. The V and J ends lost 4 bases and 1 base respectively, with 7 bases between them. Looked up from germline, CDR1 is KGHSH and CDR2 is LQKENI. The CDR3 region is CASSRDRNTGELFF. The CDR3 nucleotides are TGTGCCAGCTCACGAGACAGGAACACCGGGGAGCTGTTTTTT.

A word on this clone: Mismatch with germline at one junction end may stem from a read error. The rearrangement uses TRBV2 and TRBJ1-2; D might be TRBD1 (6 bases). The CDR3 totals 14 residues. Germline CDR1 reads SNHLY; CDR2 reads FYNNEI. The CDR3 nucleotides read TGTGCCAGCAGGGAAGGACAGTCTAACTATGGCTACACCTTC. Translation gives CASREGQSNYGYTF.

This clone was detected only once. This chain connects TRBV20-1 to TRBJ2-7; D is perhaps TRBD2 (5 bases). This CDR3 region has 12 residues. The germline gives CDR1 DFQATT, CDR2 SNEGSKA (reference sequence). Between the trimmed V and J ends, which lost 3 bases and 3 bases, there was a span of 9 bases. The CDR3 reads CSASSVSYEQYF. The DNA of the CDR3 is TGCAGTGCTAGTAGCGTGAGCTACGAGCAGTACTTC.

This clone was seen only once. This chain connects TRBV24-1 to TRBJ2-5, with 10 bases that match TRBD1. Germline V gives CDR1 KGHDR, CDR2 SFDVKD. Trimming cost V 4 bases and J 3 bases; bases outside gene matches: 4. The CDR3 is 15 residues long. The CDR3 loop is CATSDPGTGEETQYF. CDR3 nucleotides: TGTGCCACCAGTGACCCAGGGACAGGGGAAGAGACCCAGTACTTC.

The chain couples TRBV7-3 to TRBJ1-2, with no clear D. CDR1 and CDR2 (germline): SGHTA, FQGTGA. V was clipped by 1 base and J by 1 base, with 10 bases between them. The CDR3 has 15 residues. The chain's CDR3 is CASSLIAGYNYGYTF. CDR3 bases: TGTGCCAGCAGCTTAATAGCGGGTTATAACTATGGCTACACCTTC.

The V and J genes are TRBV2 and TRBJ1-3, with no clear D. Germline V gene lookup returns CDR1 SNHLY and CDR2 FYNNEI. V was pared by 4 bases and J by 2 bases, with 12 bases between. The length of the CDR3 is 15 residues. DNA of the CDR3: TGTGCCAGCAGTGGCACCACGCGCACTGGAAACACCATATATTTT. Encoded protein: CASSGTTRTGNTIYF.

In its sample, this clone was seen once. The J gene is TRBJ2-2, the V gene TRBV2, with 9 bases that match TRBD2. Germline values: CDR1 SNHLY, CDR2 FYNNEI. The CDR3 runs 20 residues. V gave up 6 bases and J gave up 7 bases; unmatched junction bases: 24. The CDR3 reads CASRGLKGASKRGEGGELFF. CDR3 in DNA: TGTGCCAGCAGGGGACTAAAGGGCGCGTCAAAGCGGGGGGAAGGCGGGGAGCTGTTTTTT.

The chain is built from TRBV7-9 and TRBJ1-6; D is unresolved. Between the trimmed V and J ends, which lost 1 base and 5 bases, there was a span of 6 bases. The CDR3 is 14 residues long. Germline loops: CDR1 SEHNR, CDR2 FQNEAQ (reference sequence). CDR3 protein: CASSLGGDNSPLHF. CDR3 coding DNA: TGTGCCAGCAGCTTAGGAGGAGATAATTCACCCCTCCACTTT.

The chain combines TRBV18 with TRBJ1-2, with D maybe TRBD1 (6 bases). CDR3 size: 15 residues. Looked up from germline, CDR1 is KGHSH and CDR2 is LQKENI. The V end was cut by 2 bases, the J end by 5 bases, with 15 bases between. Here the CDR3 DNA reads TGTGCCAGCTCACCAGGAAGGGAAGGGGGTTATGGCTACACCTTC. Its translation: CASSPGREGGYGYTF.

J is TRBJ1-2 and V is TRBV11-2; the match to TRBD1 covers 7 bases. The germline gives CDR1 SGHAT, CDR2 FQNNGV. V lost 1 base, J lost 7 bases, and 6 bases stayed unmatched. The CDR3 is 14 residues long. In DNA, the CDR3 is TGTGCCAGCAGCTTAGCCGCCAGGGGGGTTGGCTACACCTTC. The encoded protein is CASSLAARGVGYTF.

The genes are TRBV6-4 and TRBJ1-2, with D perhaps TRBD1 (5 bases). Trimming removed 4 bases at V and 7 bases at J, with 19 bases between. The CDR3 is 15 residues long. CDR1 MRHNA and CDR2 SNTAGT come from the germline V gene. The CDR3 DNA reads as TGTGCCAGCAGTGCAGCAGGGAGGGGTGTGAGTGGCTACACCTTC. Translation: CASSAAGRGVSGYTF.

Only a few counts were recorded for this clone. This chain joins TRBV7-3 and TRBJ2-3; 9 nucleotides agree with TRBD2. V gave up 5 bases and J gave up 6 bases; unmatched junction bases: 9. The CDR3 runs 15 residues. The germline V gene encodes CDR1 SGHTA and CDR2 FQGTGA. The CDR3 loop reads CASSPAGGGVDTQYF. CDR3 sequence (DNA): TGTGCCAGCAGCCCAGCGGGGGGCGGGGTGGATACGCAGTATTTT.